This T cell receptor beta chain stems from a study of T cell repertoires in cytomegalovirus infection. The CDR3 has 15 residues. The V end was cut by 5 bases, the J end by 2 bases, with 13 bases between. This clonotype showed up many times. Its antigen is as yet unknown. In TCRdb, the reads were re-called with MiXCR into one record per CDR3 protein. The repertoire holds about 890,000 distinct CDR3 sequences, with under 40% as singletons. The TCR was taken from a human donor in good health (CMV status not recorded). Some clones in this sample may be carry-over from other donors' samples. This sequence joins TRBV12-3 or TRBV12-4 and TRBJ1-5; D ambiguous. Source: cultured CD8+ T cells from PBMCs, taken from culture after CMV antigen stimulation. CDR3 sequence: CASSTIERRNQPQHF. The CDR3 DNA sequence: TGTGCCAGCAGTACCATCGAGCGCCGCAATCAGCCCCAGCATTTT.